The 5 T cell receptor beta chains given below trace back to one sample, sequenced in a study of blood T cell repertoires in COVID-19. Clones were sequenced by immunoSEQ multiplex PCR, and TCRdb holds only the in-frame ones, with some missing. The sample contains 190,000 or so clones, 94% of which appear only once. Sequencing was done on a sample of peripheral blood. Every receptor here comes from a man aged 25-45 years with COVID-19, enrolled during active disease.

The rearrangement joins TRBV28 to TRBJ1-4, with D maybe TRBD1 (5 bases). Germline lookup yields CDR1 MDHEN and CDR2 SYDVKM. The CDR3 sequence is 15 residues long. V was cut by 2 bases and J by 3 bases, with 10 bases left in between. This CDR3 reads CASSLGGGPNEKLFF. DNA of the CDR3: TGTGCCAGCAGTTTAGGGGGGGGTCCTAATGAAAAACTGTTTTTT.

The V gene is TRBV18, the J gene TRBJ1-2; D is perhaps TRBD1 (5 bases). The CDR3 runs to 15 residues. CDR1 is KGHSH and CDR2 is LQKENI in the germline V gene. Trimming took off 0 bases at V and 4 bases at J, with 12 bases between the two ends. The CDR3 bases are TGTGCCAGCTCACCACCGCTGGCGGGGGTCTATGGCTACACCTTC. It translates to CASSPPLAGVYGYTF.

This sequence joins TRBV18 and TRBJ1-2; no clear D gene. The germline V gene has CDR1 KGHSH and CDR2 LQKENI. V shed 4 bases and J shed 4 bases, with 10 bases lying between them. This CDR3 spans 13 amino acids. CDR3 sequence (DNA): TGTGCCAGCTCACGGCTAGAAGGCTATGGCTACACCTTC. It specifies CASSRLEGYGYTF.

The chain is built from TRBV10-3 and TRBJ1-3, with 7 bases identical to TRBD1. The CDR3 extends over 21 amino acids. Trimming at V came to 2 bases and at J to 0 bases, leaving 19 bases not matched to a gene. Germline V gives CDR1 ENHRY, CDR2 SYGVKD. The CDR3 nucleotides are TGTGCCATCAGTGAGGGGATCTCGAGGGGGCTCCTCCTAAACTCTGGAAACACCATATATTTT. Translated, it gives CAISEGISRGLLLNSGNTIYF.

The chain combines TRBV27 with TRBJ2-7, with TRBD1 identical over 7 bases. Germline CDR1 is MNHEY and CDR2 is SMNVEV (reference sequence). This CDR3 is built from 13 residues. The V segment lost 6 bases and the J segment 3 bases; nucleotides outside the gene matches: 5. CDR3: CASSRDRDYEQYF. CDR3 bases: TGTGCCAGCAGCCGGGACAGAGACTACGAGCAGTACTTC.